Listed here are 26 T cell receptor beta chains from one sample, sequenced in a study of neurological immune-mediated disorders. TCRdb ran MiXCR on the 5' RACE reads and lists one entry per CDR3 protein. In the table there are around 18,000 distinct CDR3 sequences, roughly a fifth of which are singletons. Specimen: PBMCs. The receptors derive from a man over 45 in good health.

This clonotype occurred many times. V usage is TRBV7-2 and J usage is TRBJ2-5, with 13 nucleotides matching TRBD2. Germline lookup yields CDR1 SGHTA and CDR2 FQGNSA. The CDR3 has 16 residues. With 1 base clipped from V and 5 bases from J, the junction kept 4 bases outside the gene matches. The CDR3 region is CASSLVGLAGFETQYF. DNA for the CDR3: TGTGCCAGCAGCTTAGTGGGACTAGCGGGATTTGAGACCCAGTACTTC.

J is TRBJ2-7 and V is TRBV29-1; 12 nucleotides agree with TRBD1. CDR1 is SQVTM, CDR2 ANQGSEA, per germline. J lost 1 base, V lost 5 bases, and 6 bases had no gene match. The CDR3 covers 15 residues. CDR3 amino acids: CSVRGGQGASYEQYF. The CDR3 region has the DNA TGCAGCGTTCGGGGGGGACAGGGGGCTTCCTACGAGCAGTACTTC.

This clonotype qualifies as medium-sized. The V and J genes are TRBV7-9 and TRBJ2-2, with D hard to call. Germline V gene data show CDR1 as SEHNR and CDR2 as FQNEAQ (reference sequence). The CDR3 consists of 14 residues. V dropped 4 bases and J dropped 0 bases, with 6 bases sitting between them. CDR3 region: CASSSDSNTGELFF. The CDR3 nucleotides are TGTGCCAGCAGCTCCGACTCGAACACCGGGGAGCTGTTTTTT.

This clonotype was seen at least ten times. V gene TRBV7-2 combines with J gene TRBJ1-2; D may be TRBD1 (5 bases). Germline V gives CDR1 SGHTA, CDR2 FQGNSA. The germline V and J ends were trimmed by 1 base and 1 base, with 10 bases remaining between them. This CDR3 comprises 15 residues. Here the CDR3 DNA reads TGTGCCAGCAGCTTAGAGGCGGGGCGTAACTATGGCTACACCTTC. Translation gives CASSLEAGRNYGYTF. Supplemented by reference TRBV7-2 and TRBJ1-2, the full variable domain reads GAGVSQSPSNKVTEKGKDVELRCDPISGHTALYWYRQSLGQGLEFLIYFQGNSAPDKSGLPSDRFSAERTGGSVSTLTIQRTQQEDSAVYLCASSLEAGRNYGYTFGSGTRLTVV.

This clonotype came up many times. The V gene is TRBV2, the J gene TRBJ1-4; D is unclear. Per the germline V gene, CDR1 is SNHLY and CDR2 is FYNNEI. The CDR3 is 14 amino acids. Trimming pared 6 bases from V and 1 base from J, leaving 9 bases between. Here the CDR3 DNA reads TGTGCCAGCAGGTTTGGGGTAACTAATGAAAAACTGTTTTTT. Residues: CASRFGVTNEKLFF.

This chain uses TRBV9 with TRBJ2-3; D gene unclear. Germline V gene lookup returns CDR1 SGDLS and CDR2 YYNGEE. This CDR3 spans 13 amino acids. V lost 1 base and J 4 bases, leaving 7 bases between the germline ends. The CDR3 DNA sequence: TGTGCCAGCAGCGTAAATTTTGCAGATACGCAGTATTTT. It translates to CASSVNFADTQYF.

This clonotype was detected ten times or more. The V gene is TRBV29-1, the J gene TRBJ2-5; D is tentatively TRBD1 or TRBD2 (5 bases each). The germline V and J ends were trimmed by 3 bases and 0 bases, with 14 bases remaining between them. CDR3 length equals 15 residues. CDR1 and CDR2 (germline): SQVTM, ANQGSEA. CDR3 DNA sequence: TGCAGCGTTGACTCGAGGGGATGGTACCAAGAGACCCAGTACTTC. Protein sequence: CSVDSRGWYQETQYF.

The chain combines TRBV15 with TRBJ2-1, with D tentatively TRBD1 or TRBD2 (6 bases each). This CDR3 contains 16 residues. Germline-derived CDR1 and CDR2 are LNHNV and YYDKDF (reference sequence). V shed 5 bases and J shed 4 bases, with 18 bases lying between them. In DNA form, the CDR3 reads TGTGCCACCAGCGAGGCCAGGGGACTTACTTACAATGAGCAGTTCTTC. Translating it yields CATSEARGLTYNEQFF. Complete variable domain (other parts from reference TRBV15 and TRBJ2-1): DAMVIQNPRYQVTQFGKPVTLSCSQTLNHNVMYWYQQKSSQAPKLLFHYYDKDFNNEADTPDNFQSRRPNTSFCFLDIRSPGLGDTAMYLCATSEARGLTYNEQFFGPGTRLTVL.

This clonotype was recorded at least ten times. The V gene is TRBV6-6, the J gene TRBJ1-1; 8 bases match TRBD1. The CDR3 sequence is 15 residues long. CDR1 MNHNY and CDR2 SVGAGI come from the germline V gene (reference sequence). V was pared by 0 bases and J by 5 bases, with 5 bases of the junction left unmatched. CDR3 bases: TGTGCCAGCAGTTACTCCGACAGGGGAAATACTGAAGCTTTCTTT. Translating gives CASSYSDRGNTEAFF.

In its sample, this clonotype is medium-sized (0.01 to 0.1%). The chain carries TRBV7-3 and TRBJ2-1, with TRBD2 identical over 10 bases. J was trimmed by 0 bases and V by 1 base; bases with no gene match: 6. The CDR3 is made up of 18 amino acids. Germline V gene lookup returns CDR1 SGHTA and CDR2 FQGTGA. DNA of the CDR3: TGTGCCAGCAGCTTAAGACTAGCGGGCCCGAGCTCCTACAATGAGCAGTTCTTC. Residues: CASSLRLAGPSSYNEQFF.

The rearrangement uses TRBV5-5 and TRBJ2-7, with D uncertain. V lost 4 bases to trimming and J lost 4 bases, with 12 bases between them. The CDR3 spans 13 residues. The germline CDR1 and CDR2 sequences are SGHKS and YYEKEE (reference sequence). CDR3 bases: TGTGCCAGCAGCACCAGTGGGCGGTACGAGCAGTACTTC. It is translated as CASSTSGRYEQYF.

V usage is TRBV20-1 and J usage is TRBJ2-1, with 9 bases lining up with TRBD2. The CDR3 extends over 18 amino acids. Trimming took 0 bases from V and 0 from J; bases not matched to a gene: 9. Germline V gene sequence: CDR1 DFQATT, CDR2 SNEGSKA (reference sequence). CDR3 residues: CSARERLAVGVSYNEQFF. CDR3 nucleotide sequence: TGCAGTGCTAGAGAGCGACTAGCGGTAGGGGTCTCCTACAATGAGCAGTTCTTC.

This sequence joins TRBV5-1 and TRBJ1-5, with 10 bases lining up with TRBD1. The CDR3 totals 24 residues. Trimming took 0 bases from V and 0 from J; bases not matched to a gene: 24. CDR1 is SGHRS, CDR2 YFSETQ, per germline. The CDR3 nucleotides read TGCGCCAGCAGCTTGGCCCCGGGACAGGGGAAAACGTACCGACACCCTTTTAGCAATCAGCCCCAGCATTTT. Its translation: CASSLAPGQGKTYRHPFSNQPQHF.

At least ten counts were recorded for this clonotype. The CDR3 sequence is CASSWTGSRTEAFF. The CDR3 DNA follows: TGCGCCAGCAGCTGGACAGGGTCGAGGACTGAAGCTTTCTTT. The chain employs TRBV5-1 and TRBJ1-1; 8 nucleotides agree with TRBD1. Trimming removed 3 bases from V and 5 bases from J; junction bases left unmatched: 6. This CDR3 comprises 14 residues. Germline V gene lookup returns CDR1 SGHRS and CDR2 YFSETQ.

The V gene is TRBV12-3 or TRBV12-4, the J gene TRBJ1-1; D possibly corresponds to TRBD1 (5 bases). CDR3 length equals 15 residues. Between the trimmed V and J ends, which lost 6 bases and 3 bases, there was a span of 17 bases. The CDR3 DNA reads TGTGCCAGCAGCTCCGCTGGGGGGATCGACACTGAAGCTTTCTTT. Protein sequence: CASSSAGGIDTEAFF.

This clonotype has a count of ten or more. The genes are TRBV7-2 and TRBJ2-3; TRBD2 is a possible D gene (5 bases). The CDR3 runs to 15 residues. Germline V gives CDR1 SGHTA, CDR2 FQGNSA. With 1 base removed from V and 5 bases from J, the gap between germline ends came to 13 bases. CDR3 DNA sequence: TGTGCCAGCAGCTTAGTAGTTACTAGTGGAGATACGCAGTATTTT. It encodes CASSLVVTSGDTQYF. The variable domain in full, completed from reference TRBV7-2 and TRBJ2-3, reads GAGVSQSPSNKVTEKGKDVELRCDPISGHTALYWYRQSLGQGLEFLIYFQGNSAPDKSGLPSDRFSAERTGGSVSTLTIQRTQQEDSAVYLCASSLVVTSGDTQYFGPGTRLTVL.

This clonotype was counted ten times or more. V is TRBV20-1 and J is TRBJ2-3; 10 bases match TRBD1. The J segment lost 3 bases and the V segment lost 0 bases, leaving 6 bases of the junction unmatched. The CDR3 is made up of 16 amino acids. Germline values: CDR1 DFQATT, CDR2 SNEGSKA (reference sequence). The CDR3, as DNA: TGCAGTGCTAGAGACCGGGACAGGGGAAGGACAGATACGCAGTATTTT. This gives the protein CSARDRDRGRTDTQYF.

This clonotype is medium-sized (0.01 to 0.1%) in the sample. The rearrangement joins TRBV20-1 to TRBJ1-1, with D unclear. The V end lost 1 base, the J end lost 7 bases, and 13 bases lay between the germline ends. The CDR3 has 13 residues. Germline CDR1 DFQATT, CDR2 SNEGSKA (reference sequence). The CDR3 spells CSARASRAGEAFF. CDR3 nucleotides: TGCAGTGCTAGAGCTTCTAGGGCAGGTGAAGCTTTCTTT.

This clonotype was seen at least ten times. In nucleotides, the CDR3 is TGCGCCAGCAGCCAAGATTACCTAGCGGGAGGGAACACCGGGGAGCTGTTTTTT. Its protein is CASSQDYLAGGNTGELFF. The chain combines TRBV4-3 with TRBJ2-2, with 11 bases aligning to TRBD2. V dropped 0 bases and J dropped 1; count of bases not matched to a gene: 4. CDR1 and CDR2 from the germline V gene are LGHNA and YSLEER. The CDR3 has 18 amino acids.

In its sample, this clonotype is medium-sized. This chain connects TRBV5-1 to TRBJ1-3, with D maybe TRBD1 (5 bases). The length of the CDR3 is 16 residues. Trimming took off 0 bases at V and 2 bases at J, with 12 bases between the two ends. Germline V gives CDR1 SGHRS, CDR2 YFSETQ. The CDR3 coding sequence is TGCGCCAGCAGCTTGGGATCCAGGGTCGCTGGAAACACCATATATTTT. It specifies CASSLGSRVAGNTIYF.

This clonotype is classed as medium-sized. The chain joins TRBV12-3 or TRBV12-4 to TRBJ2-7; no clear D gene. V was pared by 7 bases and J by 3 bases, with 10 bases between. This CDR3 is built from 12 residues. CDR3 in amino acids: CASTTSYYEQYF. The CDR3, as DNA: TGTGCCAGCACTACGAGTTACTACGAGCAGTACTTC.

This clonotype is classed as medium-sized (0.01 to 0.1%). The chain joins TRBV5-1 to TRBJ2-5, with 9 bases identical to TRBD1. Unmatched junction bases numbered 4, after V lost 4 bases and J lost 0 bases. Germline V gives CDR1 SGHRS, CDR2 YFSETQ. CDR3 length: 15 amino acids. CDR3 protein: CASSTGQGNQETQYF. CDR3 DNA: TGCGCCAGCAGCACGGGACAGGGCAACCAAGAGACCCAGTACTTC.

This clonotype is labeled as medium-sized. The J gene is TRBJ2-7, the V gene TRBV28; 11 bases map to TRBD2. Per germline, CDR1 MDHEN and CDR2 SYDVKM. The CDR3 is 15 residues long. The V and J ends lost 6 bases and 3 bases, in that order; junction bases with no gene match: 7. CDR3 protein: CASRYGTSGNYEQYF. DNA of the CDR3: TGTGCCAGCAGATACGGGACTAGCGGAAACTACGAGCAGTACTTC.

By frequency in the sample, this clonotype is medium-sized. The CDR3 here is CAISDRGGTEAFF. The CDR3 DNA follows: TGTGCCATCAGCGACAGGGGGGGGACTGAAGCTTTCTTT. The chain uses TRBV10-3 and TRBJ1-1; 9 nucleotides agree with TRBD1. With 6 bases clipped from V and 5 bases from J, the junction kept 4 bases outside the gene matches. CDR1 and CDR2 (germline): ENHRY, SYGVKD. The CDR3 is 13 residues long.

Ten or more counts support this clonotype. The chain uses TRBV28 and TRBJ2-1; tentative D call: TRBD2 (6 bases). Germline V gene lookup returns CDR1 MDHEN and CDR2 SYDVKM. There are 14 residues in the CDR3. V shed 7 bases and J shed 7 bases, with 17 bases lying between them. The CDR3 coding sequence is TGTGCCAGCACTAAAGCAGGAGGGAAGAATGAGCAGTTCTTC. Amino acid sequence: CASTKAGGKNEQFF.

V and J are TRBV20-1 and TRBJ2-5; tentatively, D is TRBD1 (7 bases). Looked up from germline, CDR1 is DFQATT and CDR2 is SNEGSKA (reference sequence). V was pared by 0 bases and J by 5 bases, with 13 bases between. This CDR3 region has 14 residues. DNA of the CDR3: TGCAGTGCTAGAGACCCGACAGGGACTGAGACCCAGTACTTC. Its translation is CSARDPTGTETQYF.